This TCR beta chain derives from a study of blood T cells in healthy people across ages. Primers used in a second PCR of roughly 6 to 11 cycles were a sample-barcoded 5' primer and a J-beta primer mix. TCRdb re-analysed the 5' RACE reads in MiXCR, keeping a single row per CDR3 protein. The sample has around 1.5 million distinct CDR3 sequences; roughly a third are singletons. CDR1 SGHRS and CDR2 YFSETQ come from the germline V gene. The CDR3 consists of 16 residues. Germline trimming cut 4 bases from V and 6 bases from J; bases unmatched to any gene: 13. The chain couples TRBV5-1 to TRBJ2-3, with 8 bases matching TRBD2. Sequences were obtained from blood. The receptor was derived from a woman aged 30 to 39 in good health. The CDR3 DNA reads TGCGCCAGCAGCCCGTTCGGGAGCCGGGAGGGGGATACGCAGTATTTT. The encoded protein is CASSPFGSREGDTQYF.